This entry lists 28 T cell receptor beta chains sequenced from one sample in a study of Tregs in tolerant kidney transplant recipients. The assay was immunoSEQ multiplex PCR, and TCRdb's table has in-frame clones only and misses some. The sample lists tens of thousands of clones; more than 85% were seen once. Recipients received nonmyeloablative bone marrow transplants from related graft donors, with transient mixed chimerism. The sequencing used CD4+ T cells from blood (PBMCs), collected 12 months after the transplant. The receptors shown here come from a human patient who received a combined kidney and bone marrow transplant. Certain T cells may be donor cells from the graft.

This clone was recorded a few times. The rearrangement uses TRBV5-4 and TRBJ2-3; no clear D. Per germline, CDR1 SGHNT and CDR2 YYREEE (reference sequence). Trimming took off 0 bases at V and 2 bases at J, with 4 bases between the two ends. CDR3 length: 13 amino acids. CDR3 coding DNA: TGTGCCAGCAGCTTGGGGCACACAGATACGCAGTATTTT. This encodes CASSLGHTDTQYF.

V and J are TRBV25-1 and TRBJ1-2; TRBD1 is a possible D gene (5 bases). Germline CDR1 MGHDK, CDR2 SYGVNS. V was pared by 6 bases and J by 2 bases, with 13 bases between. The CDR3 extends over 14 amino acids. The CDR3 region is CASSRLGANYGYTF. CDR3 nucleotide sequence: TGTGCCAGCAGCAGACTAGGGGCAAACTATGGCTACACCTTC.

This chain joins TRBV5-5 and TRBJ2-2, with TRBD1 identical over 8 bases. The J segment lost 6 bases and the V segment lost 3 bases, leaving 10 bases of the junction unmatched. This CDR3 has 16 amino acids. Germline values: CDR1 SGHKS, CDR2 YYEKEE (reference sequence). The CDR3 DNA reads TGTGCCAGCAGCTCGTCCCGGGACAGGACCGCCGGGGAGCTGTTTTTT. Translation gives CASSSSRDRTAGELFF.

The chain joins TRBV19 to TRBJ2-3; D perhaps matches TRBD1 (5 bases). V lost 5 bases and J 2 bases, leaving 11 bases between the germline ends. The length of the CDR3 is 14 residues. CDR1 and CDR2 from the germline V gene are LNHDA and SQIVND (reference sequence). CDR3 nucleotides: TGTGCCAGTAGTCTAACGACAGACACAGATACGCAGTATTTT. This encodes CASSLTTDTDTQYF.

V usage is TRBV11-3 and J usage is TRBJ2-7; no clear D gene. The germline V gene encodes CDR1 SGHNT and CDR2 YENEEA. The CDR3 extends over 14 amino acids. Trimming cost V 0 bases and J 3 bases, with 9 bases left between them. CDR3: CASSLEQNYYEQYF. Written as DNA, the CDR3 is TGTGCCAGCAGCTTAGAGCAGAATTACTACGAGCAGTACTTC.

The gene calls are TRBV5-4 and TRBJ2-3; 8 bases map to TRBD2. The CDR3 extends over 14 amino acids. V shed 2 bases and J 8 bases; nucleotides not matched to a gene: 7. From germline, CDR1 is SGHNT and CDR2 YYREEE (reference sequence). The CDR3: CASSLYQLAVTQYF. CDR3 bases: TGTGCCAGCAGCTTATACCAACTAGCGGTTACGCAGTATTTT.

The V and J genes are TRBV9 and TRBJ2-1, with 7 bases that match TRBD2. Losses at the gene ends were 0 bases for V and 9 bases for J; bases not matched to a gene: 12. Germline lookup yields CDR1 SGDLS and CDR2 YYNGEE. The length of the CDR3 is 16 residues. The CDR3 DNA follows: TGTGCCAGCAGCGTAGCTCTGCGGGAGTCACAAATTGAGCAGTTCTTC. Translation: CASSVALRESQIEQFF.

In its sample, this clone was seen a few times. The chain joins TRBV18 to TRBJ1-3; possible D gene TRBD1, 6 bases. With 2 bases removed from V and 0 bases from J, the gap between germline ends came to 11 bases. The CDR3 is 16 residues long. CDR1 is KGHSH and CDR2 is LQKENI in the germline V gene. The CDR3 sequence: CASSPRGMISGNTIYF. CDR3 bases: TGTGCCAGCTCACCAAGGGGGATGATCTCTGGAAACACCATATATTTT.

This clone was recorded only once. V usage is TRBV7-2 and J usage is TRBJ2-7; 12 nucleotides align to TRBD2. Losses at the gene ends were 5 bases for V and 4 bases for J; bases not matched to a gene: 6. The CDR3 loop spans 15 amino acids. CDR1 is SGHTA and CDR2 is FQGNSA in the germline V gene. The CDR3 DNA sequence: TGTGCCAGCAGCCCGAGACTAGCGGGAGCATACGAGCAGTACTTC. Protein sequence: CASSPRLAGAYEQYF.

This chain joins TRBV6-4 and TRBJ1-4; 7 bases match TRBD1. The CDR3 spans 15 residues. Germline V gives CDR1 MRHNA, CDR2 SNTAGT. With 6 bases clipped from V and 7 bases from J, the junction kept 11 bases outside the gene matches. In nucleotides, the CDR3 is TGTGCCAGCAGCTATAGACAGGGTCCGAGTGAAAAACTGTTTTTT. Translation gives CASSYRQGPSEKLFF.

About this clone itself: Its ends do not fully match the called genes, so a read error is possible. The V call is TRBV10-3, the J call TRBJ2-5, with 14 bases lining up with TRBD2. Germline-derived CDR1 and CDR2 are ENHRY and SYGVKD. The CDR3 has 14 amino acids. The CDR3 sequence: CAISAGLAGVDLDF. As DNA, the CDR3 is TGTGCCATCAGTGCGGGACTAGCGGGGGTGGATCTTGACTTC.

The chain recombines TRBV6-1 with TRBJ2-7; D unclear. The CDR3 contains 11 residues. Germline CDR1 and CDR2: MNHNS and SASEGT. With 8 bases removed from V and 4 bases from J, the gap between germline ends came to 9 bases. The CDR3 region has the DNA TGTGCCAGCGATGACATGTACGAGCAGTACTTC. It yields the protein CASDDMYEQYF.

This clone is a singleton in its sample. The chain employs TRBV2 and TRBJ1-1; D is possibly TRBD1 (6 bases). The CDR3 runs 15 residues. Trimming stripped 3 bases from V and 0 bases from J, with 11 bases between. The germline CDR1 and CDR2 sequences are SNHLY and FYNNEI. CDR3 sequence: CASSEPGQMNTEAFF. CDR3 sequence (DNA): TGTGCCAGCAGTGAGCCCGGACAGATGAACACTGAAGCTTTCTTT.

The rearrangement joins TRBV11-2 to TRBJ1-5, with unresolved D. The germline V and J ends were trimmed by 4 bases and 5 bases, with 6 bases remaining between them. The CDR3 covers 12 residues. Germline assignment: CDR1 SGHAT and CDR2 FQNNGV. For the CDR3, the DNA is TGTGCCAGCAGCTCGAGGGATCAGCCCCAGCATTTT. This gives the protein CASSSRDQPQHF. Complete variable domain (other parts from reference TRBV11-2 and TRBJ1-5): EAGVAQSPRYKIIEKRQSVAFWCNPISGHATLYWYQQILGQGPKLLIQFQNNGVVDDSQLPKDRFSAERLKGVDSTLKIQPAKLEDSAVYLCASSSRDQPQHFGDGTRLSIL.

V gene TRBV11-3 combines with J gene TRBJ2-5; possibly TRBD1 for D (6 bases). CDR1 is SGHNT, CDR2 YENEEA, per germline. V was cut by 3 bases and J by 0 bases, with 8 bases left in between. This CDR3 spans 14 amino acids. CDR3 bases: TGTGCCAGCAGCTTCCGGACAGACCAAGAGACCCAGTACTTC. Amino acids: CASSFRTDQETQYF.

The chain recombines TRBV10-3 with TRBJ2-3; D possibly corresponds to TRBD2 (7 bases). CDR1 is ENHRY, CDR2 SYGVKD, per germline. CDR3 size: 12 residues. The V gene lost 8 bases and the J gene lost 6 bases, with 12 bases spanning the gap. The CDR3 protein is CAIGGAGDTQYF. The CDR3 DNA reads as TGTGCCATCGGGGGGGCGGGGGATACGCAGTATTTT.

V usage is TRBV19 and J usage is TRBJ2-5; 9 bases map to TRBD2. CDR3 length: 16 residues. Germline loops: CDR1 LNHDA, CDR2 SQIVND (reference sequence). V was pared by 2 bases and J by 5 bases, with 9 bases of the junction left unmatched. CDR3 protein: CASSIPAGGPGETQYF. The CDR3, as DNA: TGTGCCAGTAGTATACCAGCGGGAGGTCCGGGGGAGACCCAGTACTTC.

Turning to this clone: The junction and the germline gene differ at one end; a read error may be behind it. The chain joins TRBV27 to TRBJ1-2; 9 bases map to TRBD1. Germline V gives CDR1 MNHEY, CDR2 SMNVEV (reference sequence). This CDR3 region has 15 residues. The CDR3 spells CASRPSGTGRYGHTF. CDR3 sequence (DNA): TGTGCCAGCAGGCCATCCGGGACAGGGAGGTATGGCCACACCTTC.

V gene TRBV7-2 combines with J gene TRBJ1-1; TRBD1 matches 7 bases. This CDR3 region has 17 residues. Looked up from germline, CDR1 is SGHTA and CDR2 is FQGNSA. The V segment lost 3 bases and the J segment 0 bases; nucleotides outside the gene matches: 10. CDR3: CASSLRTGGVLNTEAFF. In nucleotides, the CDR3 is TGTGCCAGCAGCTTGCGGACAGGAGGGGTGTTGAACACTGAAGCTTTCTTT.

The chain uses TRBV6-5 and TRBJ1-1; unclear D gene. Trimming removed 2 bases from V and 5 bases from J, with 12 bases in between. In germline, CDR1 is MNHEY, CDR2 SVGAGI. CDR3 length: 14 residues. CDR3 residues: CASSYGRVGTEAFF. CDR3 bases: TGTGCCAGCAGTTACGGGAGGGTCGGGACTGAAGCTTTCTTT.

This chain links TRBV7-9 with TRBJ1-6; 8 nucleotides agree with TRBD1. The CDR3 is 18 amino acids. Trimming cost V 6 bases and J 0 bases; bases outside gene matches: 10. The germline V gene encodes CDR1 SEHNR and CDR2 FQNEAQ (reference sequence). CDR3 DNA: TGTGCCAGCAGGAGACAGGGGTTTAGGAGCTCCTATAATTCACCCCTCCACTTT. This sequence encodes CASRRQGFRSSYNSPLHF.

Written as DNA, the CDR3 is TGTGCCAGTGGACTCGTGAGGAATTCCTACGAGCAGTACTTC. Its protein product is CASGLVRNSYEQYF. V is TRBV6-1 and J is TRBJ2-7, with D maybe TRBD2 (5 bases). Germline V lookup: CDR1 MNHNS, CDR2 SASEGT. This CDR3 is built from 14 residues. Trimming removed 9 bases from V and 1 base from J, with 16 bases in between.

The table lists this clone with a count of one. This chain joins TRBV7-9 and TRBJ2-1; 8 bases match TRBD2. In germline, CDR1 is SEHNR, CDR2 FQNEAQ (reference sequence). V lost 5 bases to trimming and J lost 3 bases; unmatched junction nucleotides: 6. The CDR3 has 15 residues. Written as DNA, the CDR3 is TGTGCCAGCAGCCCCAGCGGGAGCATCTACAATGAGCAGTTCTTC. Translated, it gives CASSPSGSIYNEQFF.

This sequence joins TRBV7-9 and TRBJ1-5; TRBD1 matches 9 bases. The junction had 4 bases not matched to a gene; V was cut back by 5 bases and J by 5 bases. Germline lookup yields CDR1 SEHNR and CDR2 FQNEAQ (reference sequence). CDR3 size: 14 residues. CDR3 sequence reads: CASSRQGGHQPQHF. CDR3 nucleotides: TGTGCCAGCAGCCGACAGGGGGGGCATCAGCCCCAGCATTTT.

V and J are TRBV29-1 and TRBJ1-2; 9 positions agree with TRBD1. The CDR3 totals 13 residues. Germline V CDR1 and CDR2: SQVTM, ANQGSEA. The junction had 9 bases not matched to a gene; V was cut back by 7 bases and J by 6 bases. CDR3 residues: CSAGRGQGDGYTF. CDR3 nucleotides: TGCAGCGCCGGTAGGGGACAGGGTGATGGCTACACCTTC.

Regarding this clone: One junction end does not reproduce the germline sequence, and a read error may be involved. The chain uses TRBV20-1 and TRBJ2-7; D remains ambiguous. The CDR3 extends over 8 amino acids. The germline CDR1 and CDR2 sequences are DFQATT and SNEGSKA (reference sequence). The CDR3 loop reads CSARDLDF. For the CDR3, the DNA is TGCAGTGCTAGAGATCTAGACTTC.

The table lists this clone with a count of one. The rearrangement uses TRBV28 and TRBJ2-6, with D tentatively TRBD1 (5 bases). The ends were cut back, 8 bases at V and 4 bases at J, with 9 bases in the middle. Germline loops: CDR1 MDHEN, CDR2 SYDVKM. CDR3 length equals 13 residues. The CDR3 DNA sequence: TGTGCCAGCGGGGCTTTCGGGGCCAACGTCCTGACTTTC. This sequence encodes CASGAFGANVLTF.

The J gene is TRBJ2-1, the V gene TRBV6-4; 7 bases fit TRBD1. The CDR3 loop spans 15 amino acids. After removal of 6 bases from V and 5 bases from J, the junction contained 10 bases not matched to a gene. Germline lookup yields CDR1 MRHNA and CDR2 SNTAGT. CDR3 protein: CASSIAQGFHNEQFF. The CDR3 DNA is TGTGCCAGCAGCATAGCACAGGGGTTCCACAATGAGCAGTTCTTC.